One and the same sample provided the 6 T cell receptor beta chains below, sequenced in a study of CD8 T cells in Susac syndrome. Reverse transcription of roughly 0.5 to 1 ug RNA was carried out with random hexamers. MiXCR, run by TCRdb on the immunoSEQ multiplex PCR reads, gives a single entry per CDR3 protein. The data hold hundreds of thousands of distinct CDR3 sequences, with roughly nine tenths observed a single time. The sequencing sample was made of CD8+ T cells from PBMCs. These receptors were collected from a human donor with multiple sclerosis.

The CDR3 region is CASSHGRDTQYF. The CDR3 region has the DNA TGTGCCAGCAGTCACGGCCGGGATACGCAGTATTTT. V usage is TRBV11-2 and J usage is TRBJ2-3, with D uncertain. Looked up from germline, CDR1 is SGHAT and CDR2 is FQNNGV. V lost 6 bases to trimming and J lost 6 bases, with 10 bases between them. The CDR3 has 12 residues.

This chain links TRBV2 with TRBJ1-1; 7 positions agree with TRBD1. The CDR3 is 18 amino acids. The V gene end was trimmed by 5 bases and the J gene end by 0 bases; junction bases not matched to a gene: 15. Germline loops: CDR1 SNHLY, CDR2 FYNNEI. The CDR3 reads CASSLSLLGRGMNTEAFF. CDR3 bases: TGTGCCAGCAGTCTTTCTTTATTGGGCAGGGGGATGAACACTGAAGCTTTCTTT.

J is TRBJ2-7 and V is TRBV3-1; D might be TRBD1 (6 bases). CDR1 is LGHDT and CDR2 is YNNKEL in the germline V gene (reference sequence). CDR3 length: 16 amino acids. V was shortened by 0 bases and J by 3 bases, with 15 bases between the two germline ends. The chain's CDR3 is CASSQEGRQEHYEQYF. CDR3 in DNA: TGTGCCAGCAGCCAAGAAGGGAGACAGGAGCACTACGAGCAGTACTTC.

The chain is built from TRBV6-2 or TRBV6-3 and TRBJ2-1; perhaps TRBD1 as D (5 bases). V dropped 4 bases and J dropped 3 bases, with 10 bases sitting between them. The germline gives CDR1 MNHEY, CDR2 SVGEGT. The CDR3 is 14 residues long. The CDR3 DNA is TGTGCCAGCAGTTTGAGTCAGGGCTACAATGAGCAGTTCTTC. Its protein product is CASSLSQGYNEQFF.

V and J are TRBV7-3 and TRBJ2-1, with 7 bases identical to TRBD1. Germline lookup yields CDR1 SGHTA and CDR2 FQGTGA. This CDR3 comprises 13 residues. With V trimmed by 5 bases and J by 8 bases, 6 bases remained unmatched. CDR3 sequence reads: CASSRTGVDEQFF. CDR3 nucleotides: TGTGCCAGCAGCCGAACAGGGGTGGATGAGCAGTTCTTC. The complete variable domain, with remaining parts taken from reference TRBV7-3 and TRBJ2-1, reads GAGVSQTPSNKVTEKGKYVELRCDPISGHTALYWYRQSLGQGPEFLIYFQGTGAADDSGLPNDRFFAVRPEGSVSTLKIQRTERGDSAVYLCASSRTGVDEQFFGPGTRLTVL.

The V call is TRBV12-3 or TRBV12-4, the J call TRBJ1-2; D may be TRBD1 (6 bases). The CDR3 is made up of 15 amino acids. V dropped 2 bases and J dropped 4 bases, with 14 bases sitting between them. The CDR3 here is CASSLIQGPIYGYTF. CDR3 in DNA: TGTGCCAGCAGTTTAATTCAGGGGCCGATCTATGGCTACACCTTC.